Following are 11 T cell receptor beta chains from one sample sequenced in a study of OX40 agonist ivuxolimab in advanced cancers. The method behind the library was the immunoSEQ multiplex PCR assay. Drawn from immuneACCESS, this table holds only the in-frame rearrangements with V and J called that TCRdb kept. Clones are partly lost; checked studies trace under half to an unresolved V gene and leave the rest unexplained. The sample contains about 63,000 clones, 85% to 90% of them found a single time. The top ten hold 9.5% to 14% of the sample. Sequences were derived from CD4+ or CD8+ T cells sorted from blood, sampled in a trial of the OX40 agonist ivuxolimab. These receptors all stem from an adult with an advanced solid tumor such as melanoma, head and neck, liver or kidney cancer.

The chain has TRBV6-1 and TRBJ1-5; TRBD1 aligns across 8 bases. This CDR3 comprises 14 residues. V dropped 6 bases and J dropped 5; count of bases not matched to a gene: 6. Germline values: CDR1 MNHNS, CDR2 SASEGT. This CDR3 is CASRLTGGHQPQHF. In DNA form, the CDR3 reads TGTGCCAGCAGACTAACAGGGGGGCATCAGCCCCAGCATTTT.

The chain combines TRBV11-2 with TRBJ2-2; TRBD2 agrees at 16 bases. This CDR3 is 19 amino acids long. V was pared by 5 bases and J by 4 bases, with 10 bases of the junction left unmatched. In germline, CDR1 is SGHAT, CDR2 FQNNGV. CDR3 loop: CASSPTGLAGGPSTGELFF. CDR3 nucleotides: TGTGCCAGCAGCCCCACGGGACTAGCGGGAGGGCCGAGCACCGGGGAGCTGTTTTTT.

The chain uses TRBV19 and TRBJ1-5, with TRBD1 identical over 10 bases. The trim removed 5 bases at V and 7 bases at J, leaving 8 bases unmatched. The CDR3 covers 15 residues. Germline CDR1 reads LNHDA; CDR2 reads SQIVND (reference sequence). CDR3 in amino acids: CASSPDRGLGQPQHF. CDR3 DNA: TGTGCCAGTAGTCCCGACAGGGGGCTAGGGCAGCCCCAGCATTTT.

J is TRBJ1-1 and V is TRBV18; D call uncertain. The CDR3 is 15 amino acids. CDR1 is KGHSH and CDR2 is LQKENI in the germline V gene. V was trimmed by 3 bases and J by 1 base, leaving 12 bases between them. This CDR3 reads CASSPQAGGNTEAFF. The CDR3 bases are TGTGCCAGCTCACCGCAGGCCGGTGGGAACACTGAAGCTTTCTTT. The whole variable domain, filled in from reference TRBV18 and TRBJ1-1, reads NAGVMQNPRHLVRRRGQEARLRCSPMKGHSHVYWYRQLPEEGLKFMVYLQKENIIDESGMPKERFSAEFPKEGPSILRIQQVVRGDSAAYFCASSPQAGGNTEAFFGQGTRLTVV.

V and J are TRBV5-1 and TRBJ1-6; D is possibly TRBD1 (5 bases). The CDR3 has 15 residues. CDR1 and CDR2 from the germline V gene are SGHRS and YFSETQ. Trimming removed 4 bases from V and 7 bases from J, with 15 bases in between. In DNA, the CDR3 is TGCGCCAGCAGCCAGGTAGGAGGGGTGAATTCACCCCTCCACTTT. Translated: CASSQVGGVNSPLHF.

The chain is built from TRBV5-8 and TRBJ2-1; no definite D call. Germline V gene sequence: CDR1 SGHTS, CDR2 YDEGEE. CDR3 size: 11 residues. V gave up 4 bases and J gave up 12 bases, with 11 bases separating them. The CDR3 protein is CASSPGPMQFF. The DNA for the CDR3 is TGTGCCAGCAGCCCCGGGCCTATGCAGTTCTTC.

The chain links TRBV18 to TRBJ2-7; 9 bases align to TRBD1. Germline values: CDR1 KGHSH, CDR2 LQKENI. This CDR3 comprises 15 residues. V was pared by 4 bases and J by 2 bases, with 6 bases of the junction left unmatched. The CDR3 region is CASSLPGQGTYEQYF. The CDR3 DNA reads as TGTGCCAGCTCACTTCCGGGACAGGGAACCTACGAGCAGTACTTC. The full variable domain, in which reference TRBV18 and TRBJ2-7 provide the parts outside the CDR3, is NAGVMQNPRHLVRRRGQEARLRCSPMKGHSHVYWYRQLPEEGLKFMVYLQKENIIDESGMPKERFSAEFPKEGPSILRIQQVVRGDSAAYFCASSLPGQGTYEQYFGPGTRLTVT.

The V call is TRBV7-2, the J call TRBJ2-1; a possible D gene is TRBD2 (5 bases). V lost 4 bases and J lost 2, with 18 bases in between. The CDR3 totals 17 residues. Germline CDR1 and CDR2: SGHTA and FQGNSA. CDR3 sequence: CASSSPSGSGAYNEQFF. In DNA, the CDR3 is TGTGCCAGCAGCTCCCCTTCAGGAAGCGGAGCCTACAATGAGCAGTTCTTC.

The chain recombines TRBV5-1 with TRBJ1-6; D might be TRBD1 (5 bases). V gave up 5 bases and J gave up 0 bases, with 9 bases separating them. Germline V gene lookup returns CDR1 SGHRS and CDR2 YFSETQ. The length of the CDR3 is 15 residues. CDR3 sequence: CASSKGSSYNSPLHF. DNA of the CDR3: TGCGCCAGCAGTAAGGGGAGCTCCTATAATTCACCCCTCCACTTT.

The CDR3 coding sequence is TGTGCCAGCAGCCCCCGGCGGATACTGAACACTGAAGCTTTCTTT. Its translation: CASSPRRILNTEAFF. This rearrangement joins TRBV7-8 to TRBJ1-1; D unclear. V lost 5 bases to trimming and J lost 0 bases, with 13 bases between them. In germline, CDR1 is SGHVS, CDR2 FQNEAQ. There are 15 residues in the CDR3.

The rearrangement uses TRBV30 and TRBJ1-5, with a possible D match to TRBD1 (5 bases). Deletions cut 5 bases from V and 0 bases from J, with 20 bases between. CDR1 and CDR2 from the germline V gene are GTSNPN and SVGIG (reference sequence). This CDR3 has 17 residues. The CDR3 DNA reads TGTGCCTGGCCGAGAGGGACTCGAGTAAATAGCAATCAGCCCCAGCATTTT. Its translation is CAWPRGTRVNSNQPQHF. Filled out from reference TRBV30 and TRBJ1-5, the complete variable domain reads SQTIHQWPATLVQPVGSPLSLECTVEGTSNPNLYWYRQAAGRGLQLLFYSVGIGQISSEVPQNLSASRPQDRQFILSSKKLLLSDSGFYLCAWPRGTRVNSNQPQHFGDGTRLSIL.